The entry that follows covers one T cell receptor beta chain sequence. This sample was taken from a study of control samples from healthy donors and cancer patients. TCRdb's table, derived via immunoSEQ multiplex PCR, lists solely in-frame clones and lacks some. The sample gives 130,000 to 150,000 clones, about 91% of which show up once; roughly 3.2% is in the top ten. J lost 0 bases, V lost 7 bases, and 6 bases had no gene match. Looked up from germline, CDR1 is SNHLY and CDR2 is FYNNEI. CDR3 size: 16 residues. The TCR was taken from a man younger than 40 in good health. V gene TRBV2 combines with J gene TRBJ2-1; 10 bases fit TRBD2. Sequencing was performed on blood. CDR3 protein: CASILSGGPSYNEQFF. CDR3 in DNA: TGTGCCAGCATCCTTAGCGGGGGGCCCTCCTACAATGAGCAGTTCTTC.